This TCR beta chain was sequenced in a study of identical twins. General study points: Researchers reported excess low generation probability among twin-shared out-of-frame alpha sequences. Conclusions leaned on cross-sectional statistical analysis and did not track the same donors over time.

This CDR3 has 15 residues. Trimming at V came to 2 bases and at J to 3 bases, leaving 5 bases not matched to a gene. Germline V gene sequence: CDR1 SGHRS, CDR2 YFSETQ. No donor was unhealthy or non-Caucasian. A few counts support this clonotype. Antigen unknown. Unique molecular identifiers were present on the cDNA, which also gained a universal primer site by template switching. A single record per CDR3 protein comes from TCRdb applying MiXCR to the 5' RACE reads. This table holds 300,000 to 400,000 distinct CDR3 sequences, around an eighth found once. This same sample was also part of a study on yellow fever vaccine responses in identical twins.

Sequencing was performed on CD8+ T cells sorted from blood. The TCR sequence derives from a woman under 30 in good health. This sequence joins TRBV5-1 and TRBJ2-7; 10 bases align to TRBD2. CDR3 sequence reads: CASSLGTSAFYEQYF. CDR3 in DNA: TGCGCCAGCAGCTTAGGGACTAGCGCATTCTACGAGCAGTACTTC. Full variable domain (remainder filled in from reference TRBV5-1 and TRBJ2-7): KAGVTQTPRYLIKTRGQQVTLSCSPISGHRSVSWYQQTPGQGLQFLFEYFSETQRNKGNFPGRFSGRQFSNSRSEMNVSTLELGDSALYLCASSLGTSAFYEQYFGPGTRLTVT.